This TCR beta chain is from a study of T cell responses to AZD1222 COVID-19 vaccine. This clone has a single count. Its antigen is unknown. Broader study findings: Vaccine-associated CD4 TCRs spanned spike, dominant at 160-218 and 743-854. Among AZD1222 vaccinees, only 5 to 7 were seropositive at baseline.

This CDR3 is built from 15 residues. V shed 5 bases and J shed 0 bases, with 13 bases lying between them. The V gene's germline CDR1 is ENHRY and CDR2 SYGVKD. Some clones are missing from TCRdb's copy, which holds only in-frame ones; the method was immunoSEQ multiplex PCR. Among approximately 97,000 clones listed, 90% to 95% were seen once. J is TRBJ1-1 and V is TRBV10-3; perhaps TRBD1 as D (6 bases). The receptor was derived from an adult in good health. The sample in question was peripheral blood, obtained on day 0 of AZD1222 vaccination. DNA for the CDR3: TGTGCCATCAGTTGGGGACACCAATTGAACACTGAAGCTTTCTTT. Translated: CAISWGHQLNTEAFF.